Listed here is a single T cell receptor (beta chain). There is no known antigen for this receptor. Within one base of it there is no much larger clone, and no base qualities were kept. The sample's time point, from its label and the paper: blood 2 weeks post-SBRT. This sample's treatment or condition label indicates: 15 Gy SBRT to primary tumor, nephrectomy 4 weeks later. To follow tumor-enriched clonotypes, peripheral blood was collected serially from radiation-treated patients at baseline and again at 2 weeks and 4 weeks after SBRT. Every patient's renal cell carcinoma showed clear cell pathology. The QIAamp DNA Blood Mini Kit (Qiagen) was used to prepare genomic DNA for TCR sequencing. The analyses included just those samples that passed every quality control check. There are 14 amino acids in the CDR3, from cysteine to phenylalanine inclusive. Only the CDR3 region is kept as DNA, spanning 42 bases read in frame from base 1. CDR1 and CDR2 are read off the germline V gene as ENHRY and SYGVKD. Cut back by 6 bases and 1 base, the V and J ends lie 12 bases apart.

The data originate from a study of radiation and T cells in renal cell carcinoma (dated by TCRdb to about 2020). For the wider study: Samples came from a clinical trial, in which primary renal cell carcinomas received 15 Gy stereotactic body radiation therapy followed by nephrectomy 4 weeks later. In the approximately 58 samples combined, some 4,100,000 unique CDR3 nucleotide sequences were found, encoding about 3 million unique CDR3 amino acid sequences. TCR beta sequencing covered some 55 samples in total, comprising approximately 25 tumors and approximately 27 peripheral blood samples. General conclusions and limits of the study: Tracking of blood repertoire dynamics stopped at more than three weeks after treatment, with no follow-up past that point. Effects of radiation dose or scheduling on the TCR repertoire could not be addressed with the single-armed trial design. No pretreatment tumor biopsies were available, so the baseline intratumoral presence of clonotypes could not be determined. An increase in top tumor clonotypes in blood was observed from baseline to 2 weeks post-radiation, followed by contraction by 4 weeks, which was taken to suggest transient expansion of tumor-resident clones.

The immunoSEQ kit was used, according to the manufacturer's recommendations, to generate TCR beta libraries from genomic DNA. For library preparation, a first multiplex PCR was performed with proprietary primers, followed by a second PCR in which unique barcodes were added, and bead cleanups were performed after each round. Each sample batch included a kit-provided positive control reaction and a negative control reaction. The final libraries were assessed on an Agilent 4200 TapeStation D1000 ScreenTape, pooled by volume, and quantified by qPCR. An Illumina NextSeq500 fitted with a MidOutput 150-cycle cartridge performed the sequencing, running 156 Read1 cycles and 15 Index1 cycles with the kit's custom primers. The pooled library was loaded at around 1.1 pM with an approximately 22% PhiX control spike-in. The published analysis was carried out like this. The vendor-processed data were analyzed in R, and a clonotype was defined as all T cells that share the same CDR3 nucleotide sequence. In the clone abundance analyses, frequencies in each sample were normalized to that sample's 10,000 most abundant clones. Public T cell clones, averaging fewer than five per sample, were removed before analysis. Tumor-enriched clonotypes and baseline blood-enriched clonotypes were defined as those with an abundance difference of at least 32-fold between compartments. A beta-binomial differential abundance model was used to identify clonotypes that were expanded or contracted between blood time points. Tumor-blood repertoire similarity was measured with the Baroni-Urbani and Buser coefficient, and groups were compared using two-tailed Wilcoxon tests in R. TCRdb stores this immuneACCESS table with in-frame sequences only. Part of the clones is absent; in the studies checked, under half of the shortfall reflects unresolved V genes, and no reason is known for the rest. V and J calls plus clone size are reproduced from that table; the DNA served to infer D and trimming. Present in this sample are tens of thousands of clones, approximately 86% of which were seen just once. The ten largest clones represent approximately 22% of the sample.

The rearrangement joined TRBV10-3 to TRBJ1-1; a tentative D match to TRBD1 spans 5 bases. The sequencing used blood, collected from a patient whose treatment included radiotherapy and nephrectomy. The receptor comes from a woman in her fifties or sixties with renal cell carcinoma. The nucleotide sequence reads as follows: TGTGCCATCAGCCCTTCAGGGAGGAACACTGAAGCTTTCTTT. This sequence encodes CAISPSGRNTEAFF.